This T cell receptor (beta chain) comes out of a study of T cells in localized non-small cell lung cancer (dated by TCRdb to 2019 to 2021). A note on the overall study: T cell repertoires of a few hundred early-stage NSCLC patients were analyzed, with tumors being compared against uninvolved tumor-adjacent lungs. The cohort consisted of approximately 240 treatment-naive NSCLC patients whose localized lung tumors had been resected. A mean age of around 66 years was recorded for the NSCLC patients, of whom approximately 130 were male and 100 to 110 were female.

The immunoSEQ Assay was used to sequence TCR beta CDR3 regions from DNA. From the authors' description of their analysis: T cell density was computed as TCR beta template counts normalized to usable DNA estimated by amplifying housekeeping genes. Using the preseqR package, richness was estimated by extrapolating to 120,000 templates for tissue samples and 400,000 templates for PBMC samples. Clonality was defined as one minus Pielou's evenness. Tissue-enriched TCRs were identified by differential abundance testing using productive amino-acid clonotypes, minimum total count 5 and alpha 0.1. The Jaccard Index and the Morisita Overlap Index were used to quantify repertoire overlap between compartments. GLIPH grouped TCR beta CDR3s together with public tetramer-defined viral CDR3s, and a viral motif had to include at least three viral sequences and show V-gene enrichment. TCRdb limited this immuneACCESS table to in-frame rearrangements with V and J called. A share of clones is missing; checked studies link under half to unresolved V genes, and the rest is unexplained. The V and J calls and clone size come from that table; D and trimming were worked out from the DNA. In all, the sample holds under 35,000 clones, and less than 95% of those were seen once. Around 11% of the sample rests with the top ten.

V gives up 6 bases and J gives up 1 base, and the segment between their germline ends measures 19 bases. CDR1 and CDR2 were assigned from the germline V gene (reference sequence) as LNHDA and SQIVND. The CDR3, cysteine through phenylalanine, is 17 amino acids long. Of the read, only the CDR3 DNA is kept; its 51 bases are in frame from base 1. The paper's findings and limits, for the study overall: Multi-region tumor sequencing was not performed, so intratumor heterogeneity could not be excluded. Higher blood T cell density associated with longer overall survival, while higher adjacent-lung clonality associated with shorter survival. Because of the exploratory design, TCR variables were selected using unadjusted p-values without false-discovery rate correction. Uninvolved tumor-adjacent lung showed the highest T cell clonality, higher than tumor, which suggests more focused antigenic responses in the uninvolved tumor-adjacent lung. A median of approximately 53 of the top 100 tumor clones turned up in the paired uninvolved adjacent lung, and fewer than 35 of those clones also ranked among the top 100 of that same adjacent lung.

At diagnosis, peripheral blood, uninvolved tumor-adjacent lung and tumor were collected and stored as a combination of fresh-frozen and FFPE material. For TCR repertoire profiling, blood samples were analyzed as peripheral blood mononuclear cells. As concerns this clone: Its specific antigen is unknown. It has no much larger one-base neighbor in the sample; base qualities were not kept.

The source is a female donor aged 60 or older with stage II lung adenocarcinoma. The input for sequencing was peripheral blood mononuclear cells, taken before any cancer treatment. Rearrangement joined TRBV19 to TRBJ1-3; the D region possibly corresponds to TRBD1 (5 bases align). The DNA sequence is TGTGCCAGTAGCAACACTCCTCTTACAGGTTCTGGAAACACCATATATTTT. Translation gives CASSNTPLTGSGNTIYF. The variable domain in full, with residues beyond the CDR3 obtained from the reference TRBV19 and TRBJ1-3 genes, is DGGITQSPKYLFRKEGQNVTLSCEQNLNHDAMYWYRQDPGQGLRLIYYSQIVNDFQKGDIAEGYSVSREKKESFPLTVTSAQKNPTAFYLCASSNTPLTGSGNTIYFGEGSWLTVV.